The 18 T cell receptor beta chains below all came from one sample that was sequenced in a study of T cell repertoires in cytomegalovirus infection. What these receptors recognize is not known. One entry per CDR3 protein, called by TCRdb with MiXCR from the reads. Among about a million distinct CDR3 sequences listed, around 30% were seen once. The starting material was cultured CD8+ T cells from PBMCs, obtained from culture after CMV antigen stimulation. Receptors originate from a human donor in good health (CMV status not recorded). Some clones in this sample may be carry-over from other donors' samples.

This clonotype was observed a few times. The J gene is TRBJ2-6, the V gene TRBV7-9; 12 bases are a match to TRBD2. V lost 5 bases to trimming and J lost 2 bases; unmatched junction nucleotides: 13. Germline V CDR1 and CDR2: SEHNR, FQNEAQ (reference sequence). CDR3 length equals 20 residues. The CDR3 bases are TGTGCCAGCAGCCAATGGACTAGCGGGGAATTTGGCGCTGGGGCCAACGTCCTGACTTTC. It encodes CASSQWTSGEFGAGANVLTF.

This sequence joins TRBV15 and TRBJ2-7, with 7 bases matching TRBD1. Germline CDR1 LNHNV, CDR2 YYDKDF (reference sequence). V shed 0 bases, J shed 0 bases, and the junction held 2 bases outside the gene matches. This CDR3 has 15 residues. CDR3: CATSRDRQGSYEQYF. The CDR3 DNA follows: TGTGCCACCAGCAGAGACCGACAGGGCTCCTACGAGCAGTACTTC.

This clonotype appeared a few times. The rearrangement joins TRBV7-9 to TRBJ2-4; the D is unclear. V was clipped by 0 bases and J by 13 bases, with 16 bases between them. CDR3 length: 14 amino acids. CDR1 and CDR2 from the germline V gene are SEHNR and FQNEAQ (reference sequence). The DNA of the CDR3 is TGTGCCAGCAGCTTAGCGAACCCGAACAGTTTCCAGTACTTC. Protein product: CASSLANPNSFQYF.

This clonotype has a handful of counts. The V gene is TRBV27, the J gene TRBJ1-5; no clear D. The CDR3 runs to 15 residues. V was clipped by 6 bases and J by 2 bases, with 14 bases between them. The germline CDR1 and CDR2 sequences are MNHEY and SMNVEV (reference sequence). CDR3 amino acids: CASRPIGYGNQPQHF. CDR3 sequence (DNA): TGTGCCAGCAGGCCCATAGGGTATGGCAATCAGCCCCAGCATTTT.

Only a few counts were recorded for this clonotype. The V call is TRBV27, the J call TRBJ1-1; D not certain. This CDR3 comprises 13 residues. Germline values: CDR1 MNHEY, CDR2 SMNVEV (reference sequence). V gave up 5 bases and J gave up 4 bases, with 11 bases separating them. CDR3 coding DNA: TGTGCCAGCAGTGCTCACAGATCCACTGAAGCTTTCTTT. Protein: CASSAHRSTEAFF.

In its sample, this clonotype was seen a few times. J is TRBJ1-2 and V is TRBV12-3 or TRBV12-4, with 7 bases identical to TRBD1. CDR3 size: 13 residues. Germline trimming cut 6 bases from V and 8 bases from J; bases unmatched to any gene: 9. CDR3 bases: TGTGCCAGCAGCCTAGGACAGGTCCGGGGCTACACCTTC. It is translated as CASSLGQVRGYTF.

This clonotype showed up just a few times. The chain recombines TRBV20-1 with TRBJ1-1; D call uncertain. Deletions cut 3 bases from V and 2 bases from J, with 10 bases between. This CDR3 contains 13 residues. Germline CDR1 is DFQATT and CDR2 is SNEGSKA (reference sequence). CDR3 nucleotide sequence: TGCAGTGCTAGGGGTAAGAGTAACACTGAAGCTTTCTTT. Translation gives CSARGKSNTEAFF.

J is TRBJ2-1 and V is TRBV2; D is unclear. V lost 8 bases and J lost 5, with 25 bases in between. The germline V gene has CDR1 SNHLY and CDR2 FYNNEI. The CDR3 extends over 17 amino acids. The DNA of the CDR3 is TGTGCCAGCCCACTTATATCTGCGTGGGCTGGGGACAATGAGCAGTTCTTC. It translates to CASPLISAWAGDNEQFF.

This chain connects TRBV14 to TRBJ2-1, with D possibly being TRBD2 (5 bases). This CDR3 is 13 amino acids long. Germline V gives CDR1 SGHDN, CDR2 FVKESK. V lost 3 bases, J lost 10 bases, and 13 bases lay in between. CDR3 residues: CASSQLGLREQFF. CDR3 nucleotides: TGTGCCAGCAGCCAGCTCGGACTGAGAGAGCAGTTCTTC.

This clonotype was observed a few times. The chain employs TRBV7-9 and TRBJ1-2, with 8 bases lining up with TRBD1. The CDR3 consists of 15 residues. Germline CDR1 SEHNR, CDR2 FQNEAQ (reference sequence). The J segment lost 4 bases and the V segment lost 5 bases, leaving 9 bases of the junction unmatched. CDR3: CASSLGDRRTYGYTF. The CDR3 nucleotides read TGTGCCAGCAGCCTAGGGGACAGGAGAACCTATGGCTACACCTTC.

This clonotype was seen many times. This chain links TRBV7-2 with TRBJ2-1, with 7 bases fitting TRBD2. CDR3 length: 16 residues. The junction had 5 bases not matched to a gene; V was cut back by 1 base and J by 2 bases. Germline V gene data show CDR1 as SGHTA and CDR2 as FQGNSA. The CDR3 region is CASSLEGGGAYNEQFF. CDR3 DNA: TGTGCCAGCAGCTTAGAGGGTGGGGGGGCCTACAATGAGCAGTTCTTC.

The chain employs TRBV11-3 and TRBJ2-5, with D unclear. Trimming shortened V by 2 bases and J by 5 bases, and 9 bases separated the two germline ends. The CDR3 has 13 amino acids. CDR1 and CDR2 (germline): SGHNT, YENEEA. The CDR3 DNA reads as TGTGCCAGCAGCTTAAGGTCCCACGAGACCCAGTACTTC. It specifies CASSLRSHETQYF.

This chain joins TRBV6-2 or TRBV6-3 and TRBJ2-1, with D possibly TRBD1 on 5 matching bases. V gave up 5 bases and J gave up 8 bases, with 10 bases separating them. From germline, CDR1 is MNHEY and CDR2 SVGEGT. This CDR3 has 12 amino acids. The CDR3 coding sequence is TGTGCCAGCAGTGAACAGGTGTATGAGCAGTTCTTC. It encodes CASSEQVYEQFF.

The V and J genes are TRBV20-1 and TRBJ2-7, with D possibly being TRBD1 (5 bases). Germline loops: CDR1 DFQATT, CDR2 SNEGSKA (reference sequence). The CDR3 totals 13 residues. V was pared by 1 base and J by 3 bases, with 10 bases between. The CDR3 sequence: CSARVTDSYEQYF. DNA for the CDR3: TGCAGTGCTAGAGTAACTGACAGCTACGAGCAGTACTTC.

Many counts were recorded for this clonotype. The chain carries TRBV7-8 and TRBJ1-5, with TRBD1 as a possible D gene (5 bases). The germline V gene encodes CDR1 SGHVS and CDR2 FQNEAQ. The CDR3 contains 14 residues. V was shortened by 2 bases and J by 4 bases, with 9 bases between the two germline ends. The CDR3 here is CASSLWDQNQPQHF. The CDR3 bases are TGTGCCAGCAGCTTATGGGACCAGAATCAGCCCCAGCATTTT.

This clonotype has just a few counts. The chain links TRBV6-2 or TRBV6-3 to TRBJ1-5; TRBD1 is a possible D gene (5 bases). This CDR3 has 18 residues. CDR1 and CDR2 (germline): MNHEY, SVGEGT. V shed 2 bases and J shed 0 bases, with 17 bases lying between them. The CDR3 sequence is CASSYPPQVTYSNQPQHF. The CDR3 DNA is TGTGCCAGCAGTTACCCCCCACAGGTGACCTATAGCAATCAGCCCCAGCATTTT.

The chain joins TRBV29-1 to TRBJ1-1; D might be TRBD1 (5 bases). Germline CDR1 reads SQVTM; CDR2 reads ANQGSEA. The CDR3 runs to 12 residues. The V gene lost 7 bases and the J gene lost 0 bases, with 9 bases spanning the gap. The CDR3 here is CSAGRMNTEAFF. The CDR3 coding sequence is TGCAGCGCGGGACGGATGAACACTGAAGCTTTCTTT.

The chain is built from TRBV7-9 and TRBJ1-3, with 8 bases aligning to TRBD1. J gave up 0 bases and V 3 bases, and 7 bases lay outside the gene matches. The CDR3 is 17 amino acids. Germline CDR1 SEHNR, CDR2 FQNEAQ (reference sequence). The CDR3 region is CASSFLTGESSGNTIYF. In DNA, the CDR3 is TGTGCCAGCAGCTTTCTGACAGGGGAAAGCTCTGGAAACACCATATATTTT.